This T cell receptor (beta chain) was obtained from a study of response to subunit inactivated influenza vaccine. Note on this clonotype: The antigen is not known.

Findings and limits, study-wide: Each seasonal flu vaccination may recruit only limited new T cells, authors suggested.

V was trimmed by 4 bases and J by 0 bases, leaving 4 bases between them. In germline, CDR1 is SNHLY, CDR2 FYNNEI. CDR3 size: 12 residues. A single record per CDR3 protein comes from TCRdb applying MiXCR to the RT-PCR reads. Among 530,000 or so distinct CDR3 sequences listed, approximately 12% were seen once. The source is a middle-aged man who received an inactivated influenza vaccine. Sequencing used PBMCs from blood, obtained on the day of vaccination. The chain links TRBV2 to TRBJ2-7; no clear D gene. CDR3 loop: CASSGLSYEQYF. CDR3 nucleotide sequence: TGTGCCAGCAGTGGACTCTCCTACGAGCAGTACTTC.